A single T cell receptor beta chain is shown here with its context. Its antigen remains unknown. The treatment was: some 20 received Ad26.COV2.S at low or high dose, single or two shots; about 5 received placebo; per-sample allocation not given. Sampling occurred on day 63 after the first vaccine or placebo injection. At a Boston site, the person donating was an adult of 18-55 years. Participants' vaccine, an Ad26 vector, delivered Wuhan-strain SARS-CoV-2 spike. The CDR3 covers 13 residues. The germline CDR1 and CDR2 sequences are LGHDT and YNNKEL (reference sequence). The germline V and J ends were trimmed by 0 bases and 4 bases, with 6 bases remaining between them. This sample stems from a study of Ad26.COV2.S vaccination and SARS-CoV-2 variants. Repertoires were generated with immunoSEQ multiplex PCR, while TCRdb's copy carries only in-frame clones and drops some. The sample has hundreds of thousands of clones, more than 75% seen once.

Study-wide results and caveats: Higher spike-specific TCR breadth was found in vaccine recipients than in placebo recipients.

Here the sequenced sample was peripheral blood, taken in a trial of Ad26.COV2.S vaccine versus placebo. This rearrangement joins TRBV3-1 (or the pseudogene TRBV3-2) to TRBJ1-2; D gene uncertain. The source of this sequence is a person between 18 and 60 years old who received the Ad26.COV2.S COVID-19 vaccine or a placebo. This CDR3 reads CASSQEPLYGYTF. CDR3 sequence (DNA): TGTGCCAGCAGCCAAGAACCCCTCTATGGCTACACCTTC.